There are many counts of the clone carrying this T cell receptor beta chain. Its antigen remains unknown. Germline V gene data show CDR1 as SGHKS and CDR2 as YYEKEE (reference sequence). This CDR3 has 14 residues. The ends were cut back, 7 bases at V and 3 bases at J, with 14 bases in the middle. In making TCR beta libraries, quantitative 5'-RACE with molecular barcodes was used. TCRdb processed the 5' RACE reads anew with MiXCR; each CDR3 protein has one entry. This sample yields some 840,000 distinct CDR3 sequences, of which approximately 12% are seen a single time; about 0.49% belongs to the top ten. The sample is drawn from a study of CD8 T cells in ankylosing spondylitis. General study points: Blood of patients with ankylosing spondylitis appeared to be characterized by a TCR beta motif of several highly homologous variants.

This TCR was sampled from a male donor with ankylosing spondylitis. The rearrangement uses TRBV5-5 and TRBJ2-1; D gene ambiguous. Sequenced input: blood, either unsorted or a sorted T cell fraction (not recorded which). The CDR3 loop reads CASAFGQVYNEQFF. The DNA of the CDR3 is TGTGCCAGCGCTTTTGGTCAGGTCTACAATGAGCAGTTCTTC. The whole variable domain, remainder taken from reference TRBV5-5 and TRBJ2-1, is DAGVTQSPTHLIKTRGQQVTLRCSPISGHKSVSWYQQVLGQGPQFIFQYYEKEERGRGNFPDRFSARQFPNYSSELNVNALLLGDSALYLCASAFGQVYNEQFFGPGTRLTVL.